This entry lists 32 T cell receptor beta chains sequenced from one sample in a study of shared clonotypes between healthy human individuals. Some clones are missing from TCRdb's copy, which holds only in-frame ones; the method was immunoSEQ multiplex PCR. The data show approximately 2,300,000 clones, 80% to 95% seen once. Sample: naive CD4+ T cells from PBMCs. Subset defined: CD45RA+ positively selected. Source of these receptors: a man between 18 and 35 years old in good health. Some clones in this sample may be carry-over from other donors' samples.

The chain links TRBV4-1 to TRBJ1-4; TRBD1 matches 7 bases. V dropped 1 base and J dropped 8; count of bases not matched to a gene: 10. The germline V gene encodes CDR1 MGHRA and CDR2 YSYEKL. The CDR3 spans 16 residues. CDR3 loop: CASSQGPTGTGEKLFF. The CDR3 DNA is TGCGCCAGCAGCCAAGGACCGACAGGGACTGGAGAAAAACTGTTTTTT.

The chain has TRBV25-1 and TRBJ1-1; D uncertain. The CDR3 spans 15 residues. CDR1 and CDR2 from the germline V gene are MGHDK and SYGVNS. The ends were cut back, 1 base at V and 3 bases at J, with 12 bases in the middle. CDR3 coding DNA: TGTGCCAGCAGTGAATTTGCGGGAGAGGACACTGAAGCTTTCTTT. Residues: CASSEFAGEDTEAFF.

The chain uses TRBV5-4 and TRBJ2-3; 16 bases map to TRBD2. The germline V gene has CDR1 SGHNT and CDR2 YYREEE (reference sequence). The CDR3 is 16 residues long. V lost 4 bases to trimming and J lost 4 bases; unmatched junction nucleotides: 3. CDR3 nucleotides: TGTGCCAGCAGCCCGGGACTAGCGGGAGGGGCAGATACGCAGTATTTT. Amino acid sequence: CASSPGLAGGADTQYF.

The chain uses TRBV6-5 and TRBJ2-7, with D perhaps matching TRBD1 (6 bases). Germline V CDR1 and CDR2: MNHEY, SVGAGI. V gave up 2 bases and J gave up 0 bases, with 8 bases separating them. The CDR3 extends over 14 amino acids. CDR3 region: CASSYRTASYEQYF. In DNA form, the CDR3 reads TGTGCCAGCAGTTACCGGACAGCCTCCTACGAGCAGTACTTC.

Comment on this clone: In the same sample, other DNA sequences code for this CDR3. The genes are TRBV7-3 and TRBJ2-3; D remains unclear. CDR3 length: 13 amino acids. Trimming took off 5 bases at V and 3 bases at J, with 9 bases between the two ends. Germline V lookup: CDR1 SGHTA, CDR2 FQGTGA. The DNA of the CDR3 is TGTGCCAGCAGCCTGGCTAGAACAGATACGCAGTATTTT. Its translation: CASSLARTDTQYF.

The rearrangement joins TRBV7-2 to TRBJ2-2, with 8 nucleotides matching TRBD2. Germline CDR1 and CDR2: SGHTA and FQGNSA. Germline trimming cut 5 bases from V and 1 base from J; bases unmatched to any gene: 12. This CDR3 has 18 amino acids. The CDR3 DNA follows: TGTGCCAGCAGCCCCCGAATTGAGGCGGGAGGGAACACCGGGGAGCTGTTTTTT. Protein sequence: CASSPRIEAGGNTGELFF.

The genes are TRBV27 and TRBJ2-7; D uncertain. The CDR3 runs 15 residues. The V and J ends lost 6 bases and 6 bases respectively, with 21 bases between them. CDR1 is MNHEY and CDR2 is SMNVEV in the germline V gene (reference sequence). This chain's CDR3 is CASSSRVRSTGEQYF. CDR3 in DNA: TGTGCCAGCAGCTCTCGGGTACGTTCAACTGGCGAGCAGTACTTC.

The chain uses TRBV15 and TRBJ2-5, with 13 bases identical to TRBD2. CDR3 length equals 17 residues. Germline V gene data show CDR1 as LNHNV and CDR2 as YYDKDF (reference sequence). The trim removed 1 base at V and 5 bases at J, leaving 7 bases unmatched. CDR3 region: CATSRALGLAGEETQYF. The CDR3 DNA follows: TGTGCCACCAGCAGAGCTTTAGGACTAGCGGGAGAGGAGACCCAGTACTTC.

The chain couples TRBV29-1 to TRBJ2-7; D might be TRBD1 or TRBD2, each matching 5 bases. Germline V gene data show CDR1 as SQVTM and CDR2 as ANQGSEA. The CDR3 contains 13 residues. V gave up 4 bases and J gave up 2 bases, with 12 bases separating them. This CDR3 is CSVARDGAYEQYF. Written as DNA, the CDR3 is TGCAGCGTTGCCCGGGACGGTGCCTACGAGCAGTACTTC.

V and J are TRBV5-1 and TRBJ2-1; the D gene is possibly TRBD2 (6 bases). Germline CDR1 SGHRS, CDR2 YFSETQ. V was trimmed by 4 bases and J by 0 bases, leaving 14 bases between them. This CDR3 has 16 amino acids. CDR3 coding DNA: TGCGCCAGCAGCCCCCCCGCCGGGAGCTCCTACAATGAGCAGTTCTTC. This gives the protein CASSPPAGSSYNEQFF. Together with reference TRBV5-1 and TRBJ2-1, the CDR3 gives the full variable domain: KAGVTQTPRYLIKTRGQQVTLSCSPISGHRSVSWYQQTPGQGLQFLFEYFSETQRNKGNFPGRFSGRQFSNSRSEMNVSTLELGDSALYLCASSPPAGSSYNEQFFGPGTRLTVL.

V usage is TRBV5-5 and J usage is TRBJ2-1, with 9 bases identical to TRBD2. V lost 0 bases, J lost 12 bases, and 13 bases stayed unmatched. Germline CDR1 is SGHKS and CDR2 is YYEKEE (reference sequence). This CDR3 has 16 residues. The CDR3 reads CASSLALAGFVSGQFF. As DNA, the CDR3 is TGTGCCAGCAGCTTGGCCCTAGCGGGATTCGTTTCGGGGCAGTTCTTC.

This chain uses TRBV7-6 with TRBJ1-1; the D is unclear. There are 15 residues in the CDR3. V was shortened by 3 bases and J by 3 bases, with 14 bases between the two germline ends. Germline CDR1 and CDR2: SGHVS and FNYEAQ. In nucleotides, the CDR3 is TGTGCCAGCAGCTTGACCCCCGGCCGCGACACTGAAGCTTTCTTT. As protein: CASSLTPGRDTEAFF.

J is TRBJ2-5 and V is TRBV28; no clear D. Trimming cost V 5 bases and J 6 bases, with 13 bases left between them. The length of the CDR3 is 13 residues. Germline V gene sequence: CDR1 MDHEN, CDR2 SYDVKM. The CDR3 sequence is CASSEAFTQTQYF. The CDR3 nucleotides read TGTGCCAGCAGTGAGGCCTTTACGCAGACCCAGTACTTC.

This clone was detected only once. This sequence joins TRBV14 and TRBJ2-3, with 10 bases fitting TRBD2. Germline CDR1 SGHDN, CDR2 FVKESK. The trim removed 4 bases at V and 13 bases at J, leaving 29 bases unmatched. The CDR3 length is 20 residues. In DNA, the CDR3 is TGTGCCAGCAGCCGGAGGGAGCGGGAGGGCCAGAAAGGGGCCAAGGTAGATAAGTATTTT. It translates to CASSRREREGQKGAKVDKYF.

V is TRBV5-1 and J is TRBJ2-5, with 15 bases that match TRBD2. V gave up 1 base and J gave up 10 bases; unmatched junction bases: 8. The CDR3 sequence is 16 residues long. Germline V gene data show CDR1 as SGHRS and CDR2 as YFSETQ. The CDR3 nucleotides are TGCGCCAGCAGCTTGTTGGGACTAGCGGGAGGCGGGAGCCAGTACTTC. Translating it yields CASSLLGLAGGGSQYF.

The chain is built from TRBV5-1 and TRBJ2-7; 9 bases match TRBD1. The V segment lost 2 bases and the J segment 2 bases; nucleotides outside the gene matches: 5. The V gene's germline CDR1 is SGHRS and CDR2 YFSETQ. The length of the CDR3 is 15 residues. The CDR3 is CASSFGTGYTYEQYF. For the CDR3, the DNA is TGCGCCAGCAGCTTCGGGACAGGGTACACCTACGAGCAGTACTTC.

As to this clone: In the same sample, other DNA sequences code for this CDR3. V and J are TRBV6-6 and TRBJ2-7; TRBD2 agrees at 9 bases. This CDR3 region has 14 residues. The V and J ends lost 5 bases and 1 base, in that order; junction bases with no gene match: 3. Germline CDR1 MNHNY, CDR2 SVGAGI (reference sequence). The CDR3 sequence is CASSRLAGSYEQYF. DNA of the CDR3: TGTGCCAGCAGTCGGCTAGCGGGATCCTACGAGCAGTACTTC.

This clone was recorded once. This chain links TRBV27 with TRBJ1-1; D unresolved. Germline CDR1 reads MNHEY; CDR2 reads SMNVEV (reference sequence). Trimming removed 3 bases at V and 6 bases at J, with 14 bases between. The CDR3 has 14 residues. The CDR3 region is CASSFRWQRAEAFF. CDR3 nucleotides: TGTGCCAGCAGTTTCAGGTGGCAGAGGGCTGAAGCTTTCTTT.

This clone was picked up one time. The J gene is TRBJ2-3, the V gene TRBV19, with no clear D. V lost 6 bases, J lost 2 bases, and 6 bases lay in between. The V gene's germline CDR1 is LNHDA and CDR2 SQIVND (reference sequence). The CDR3 runs to 12 residues. The CDR3 spells CASRQDTDTQYF. CDR3 in DNA: TGTGCCAGTAGACAAGACACAGATACGCAGTATTTT.

Of note for this clone: The same CDR3 can be traced to other DNA sequences in this sample. The rearrangement joins TRBV9 to TRBJ2-1; TRBD1 matches at 9 bases. Germline CDR1 reads SGDLS; CDR2 reads YYNGEE. There are 15 residues in the CDR3. With 4 bases clipped from V and 2 bases from J, the junction kept 4 bases outside the gene matches. The CDR3 is CASSITGGPYNEQFF. CDR3 coding DNA: TGTGCCAGCAGCATCACAGGGGGCCCCTACAATGAGCAGTTCTTC.

The J gene is TRBJ2-4, the V gene TRBV27; D unclear. Looked up from germline, CDR1 is MNHEY and CDR2 is SMNVEV (reference sequence). Deletions cut 3 bases from V and 1 base from J, with 7 bases between. The CDR3 is made up of 14 amino acids. CDR3 bases: TGTGCCAGCAGTTTCTCAGGTGCCAAAAACATTCAGTACTTC. This encodes CASSFSGAKNIQYF.

The chain recombines TRBV4-1 with TRBJ1-1; D is possibly TRBD1 (5 bases). This CDR3 spans 15 amino acids. V gave up 4 bases and J gave up 6 bases, with 18 bases separating them. CDR1 and CDR2 from the germline V gene are MGHRA and YSYEKL. The CDR3 nucleotides are TGCGCCAGCAGCCCTAGCACGGGAGGGGCGCCTGAAGCTTTCTTT. Protein product: CASSPSTGGAPEAFF.

The chain uses TRBV5-4 and TRBJ2-5, with 8 nucleotides matching TRBD2. The CDR3 extends over 14 amino acids. Germline V CDR1 and CDR2: SGHNT, YYREEE (reference sequence). The V and J ends lost 2 bases and 5 bases, in that order; junction bases with no gene match: 5. CDR3 loop: CASSFQLAAETQYF. CDR3 DNA: TGTGCCAGCAGCTTTCAACTAGCGGCCGAGACCCAGTACTTC.

The chain couples TRBV11-2 to TRBJ1-5; possibly TRBD1 for D (6 bases). V lost 4 bases and J 8 bases, leaving 15 bases between the germline ends. Per the germline V gene, CDR1 is SGHAT and CDR2 is FQNNGV. CDR3 length: 14 amino acids. CDR3 bases: TGTGCCAGCAGCTGGGGCCGAGGGGGTGAGCCCCAGCATTTT. Translation gives CASSWGRGGEPQHF.

About this clone: This same CDR3 is encoded by further DNA sequences in the sample. The chain has TRBV5-1 and TRBJ2-1; the match to TRBD2 covers 12 bases. The V segment lost 2 bases and the J segment 7 bases; nucleotides outside the gene matches: 4. Germline CDR1 SGHRS, CDR2 YFSETQ. The CDR3 is 15 amino acids. The CDR3 is CASSFLAGGPNEQFF. In DNA, the CDR3 is TGCGCCAGCAGCTTTCTAGCGGGAGGGCCGAATGAGCAGTTCTTC.

This chain joins TRBV7-2 and TRBJ1-2, with 7 bases fitting TRBD1. Per germline, CDR1 SGHTA and CDR2 FQGNSA. J was trimmed by 2 bases and V by 4 bases; bases with no gene match: 10. The CDR3 totals 16 residues. The CDR3 here is CASSYERGRGNYGYTF. In nucleotides, the CDR3 is TGTGCCAGCAGCTACGAGAGGGGGCGGGGGAACTATGGCTACACCTTC. The full variable domain, in which reference TRBV7-2 and TRBJ1-2 provide the parts outside the CDR3, is GAGVSQSPSNKVTEKGKDVELRCDPISGHTALYWYRQSLGQGLEFLIYFQGNSAPDKSGLPSDRFSAERTGGSVSTLTIQRTQQEDSAVYLCASSYERGRGNYGYTFGSGTRLTVV.

This chain connects TRBV7-2 to TRBJ1-5, with 7 bases that match TRBD1. V lost 2 bases, J lost 2 bases, and 9 bases stayed unmatched. The length of the CDR3 is 17 residues. Germline loops: CDR1 SGHTA, CDR2 FQGNSA. CDR3 protein: CASSLFGRGNRNQPQHF. The CDR3 nucleotides read TGTGCCAGCAGCTTATTCGGCAGGGGGAATCGCAATCAGCCCCAGCATTTT. Supplemented by reference TRBV7-2 and TRBJ1-5, the full variable domain reads GAGVSQSPSNKVTEKGKDVELRCDPISGHTALYWYRQSLGQGLEFLIYFQGNSAPDKSGLPSDRFSAERTGGSVSTLTIQRTQQEDSAVYLCASSLFGRGNRNQPQHFGDGTRLSIL.

A remark on this clone: This sample also contains other DNA sequences that code for the same CDR3. J is TRBJ2-2 and V is TRBV9; a possible D gene is TRBD2 (6 bases). CDR3 length: 15 amino acids. CDR1 is SGDLS and CDR2 is YYNGEE in the germline V gene. Trimming took off 2 bases at V and 4 bases at J, with 12 bases between the two ends. The CDR3 DNA follows: TGTGCCAGCAGCGTTGGGGGAGGTGGCACCGGGGAGCTGTTTTTT. It yields the protein CASSVGGGGTGELFF.

This chain connects TRBV6-1 to TRBJ2-2, with TRBD1 as a possible D gene (6 bases). This CDR3 has 16 amino acids. Looked up from germline, CDR1 is MNHNS and CDR2 is SASEGT. Trimming removed 4 bases from V and 5 bases from J, with 17 bases in between. For the CDR3, the DNA is TGTGCCAGCAGTGGAAGACAGGCGGTAGTGACCGGGGAGCTGTTTTTT. Translating gives CASSGRQAVVTGELFF.

Comments on this clone: The junction departs from germline at one end; a sequencing error may be responsible. Written as DNA, the CDR3 is TGTGCCAGCAGCTTAGCGCAGGAGATCCCCGGCTTC. Translating it yields CASSLAQEIPGF. The J gene is TRBJ1-2, the V gene TRBV7-2, with no clear D. Germline assignment: CDR1 SGHTA and CDR2 FQGNSA. This CDR3 has 12 residues.

The chain joins TRBV9 to TRBJ2-5, with 8 bases fitting TRBD2. Germline-derived CDR1 and CDR2 are SGDLS and YYNGEE. The CDR3 is 16 residues long. J was trimmed by 5 bases and V by 4 bases; bases with no gene match: 13. This chain's CDR3 is CASSTHPGGIGETQYF. In DNA, the CDR3 is TGTGCCAGCAGCACACACCCGGGGGGGATTGGGGAGACCCAGTACTTC.

The V call is TRBV10-3, the J call TRBJ1-1, with D tentatively TRBD1 (6 bases). Looked up from germline, CDR1 is ENHRY and CDR2 is SYGVKD. The CDR3 runs 14 residues. The V end was cut by 6 bases, the J end by 0 bases, with 11 bases between. The CDR3 nucleotides are TGTGCCATCAGCAAGGGGGGCTTGAACACTGAAGCTTTCTTT. As protein: CAISKGGLNTEAFF.